This TCR beta chain stems from a study of shared clonotypes between healthy human individuals (dated by TCRdb to about 2020). Study-wide context: The cohort included a few men and two women between 18 and 49 years of age. For each donor, CD4 naive and CD4 memory were each run on three plates, CD8 naive on two plates, and CD8 memory on one plate. To estimate repertoire size and how much clonotype sharing occurs between individuals, the study deeply sequenced the blood TCR repertoires of several healthy adults. Different laboratories and diverse techniques were used to prepare libraries and sequence TCR repertoires, to increase sequencing depth and limit assay-specific biases. Each donor's leukapheresis produced roughly between roughly 0.9 and 9 billion PBMCs. Overall results and qualifications from the work: Even with the large sequencing depth, rarefaction of the sorted-subset datasets indicated that sequencing was incomplete. Sampling was restricted to blood, and TCR repertoires in tissue are likely to differ from TCR repertoires in blood. Compared with non-shared clonotypes, clonotypes shared by all four sorted-subset donors had higher generation probabilities. Based on pairwise subsampling, the degree of clonotype sharing among donors was expected to be affected by sequencing depth. Naive subsets generally had larger estimated clonotype richness than memory subsets. Across a few donors, 5% to 6% of naive CD4, roughly 3.5% of naive CD8, 2.3% of memory CD4, and about 0.44% of memory CD8 clonotypes were shared. The small number of donors limited the genetic and exposure-history diversity represented.

TCR CDR3 regions were amplified from genomic DNA by multiplex PCR using the deep immunoSEQ assay. Genomic DNA extracted from each cell subset was distributed evenly over all wells of several immunoSEQ 96-well plates, and each plate served as one replicate. For sorted subsets, about 210 ng of genomic DNA, equivalent to around 29,000 T cell genomes, went into each replicate PCR. Purified libraries were quantified with a Qubit 3.0 fluorometer, sized on a Bioanalyzer 2100, and re-quantified with the KAPA Library Quantification kit. Each immunoSEQ 96-well plate was sequenced on its own single-read 150-cycle Illumina NextSeq 550 flow cell. As for the original processing: Because the immunoSEQ output included only junctional sequences and no quality scores, the filtering could not be the same as the filtering used for full-length reads. To assign V/J genes and CDR3, sequences were annotated using PyIR, a Python wrapper for IgBLAST v1.9, with IMGT germline references. Any read was removed if the V/J assignment was weak (E-value above 1e-6), the CDR3 was missing, or the read contained stop codons, out-of-frame junctions, or ambiguous translated residues. V3J clonotypes were defined as sequences sharing the same inferred V gene, J gene, and CDR3 amino acid sequence. Percentage overlap between repertoires was computed as shared unique clonotypes divided by the size of the smaller repertoire. Three approaches were used to assess repertoire richness: RTK rarefaction, the Chao1 estimator, and Recon v2.1 estimates of unobserved clonotypes. For all TCRbeta clonotypes obtained by the gDNA method from several donors, generation probabilities were computed with OLGA. Imported from immuneACCESS, the table was reduced by TCRdb to in-frame sequences with V and J called. These copies leave out some clones; in studies compared against another copy, an unresolved V gene accounts for under half, and the cause of the remainder is not known. The V and J calls and clone size are taken from that table; D and trimming were inferred from the DNA. The sample table records about 1.5 million clones; about 98% of these occur just once. The ten largest account for about 0.45% of the sample.

The donors were healthy, HIV-negative adults with no recently reported acute infections or vaccinations. Every donor was a Caucasian adult residing in Nashville, Tennessee, USA. CD4+ T cells were enriched through magnetic negative selection, after which naive cells were positively selected on CD45RA and the remaining negative fraction served as the memory subset. Blood was obtained by leukapheresis, after which PBMCs were separated by Ficoll-Histopaque density gradient centrifugation and cryopreserved in liquid nitrogen vapor phase. Analytical flow cytometry was used to check the purity and quantity of each magnetically sorted T cell population. Genomic DNA was isolated from each sorted fraction and quantified by UV absorbance on a Nanodrop 2000c. Sequences LNHDA (CDR1) and SQIVND (CDR2) are obtained from the germline V gene (reference sequence). Including cysteine and phenylalanine, the CDR3 has 15 amino acids. Only CDR3 DNA is held: 45 bases, read in frame from base 1. Trimming accounts for 5 bases at V and 4 bases at J, while the number of junction bases matched to no gene is 7.

For this clone: The specificity of this receptor is unknown. No per-base quality is available; no much larger clone lies one base away.

The receptor's source is a man aged 30-40 years in good health. Sequencing used naive CD4+ T cells sorted from blood. The sample's cell subset or site label, decoded: CD45RA+ positively selected. The rearranged chain carries TRBV19 and TRBJ1-4; 7 nucleotides in the junction match TRBD1. The DNA is as follows: TGTGCCAGTAGTCCTCACAGGGGCCTTAATGAAAAACTGTTTTTT. The encoded protein is CASSPHRGLNEKLFF. The CDR3 plus the reference TRBV19 and TRBJ1-4 genes for the other parts give the full variable domain: DGGITQSPKYLFRKEGQNVTLSCEQNLNHDAMYWYRQDPGQGLRLIYYSQIVNDFQKGDIAEGYSVSREKKESFPLTVTSAQKNPTAFYLCASSPHRGLNEKLFFGSGTQLSVL.